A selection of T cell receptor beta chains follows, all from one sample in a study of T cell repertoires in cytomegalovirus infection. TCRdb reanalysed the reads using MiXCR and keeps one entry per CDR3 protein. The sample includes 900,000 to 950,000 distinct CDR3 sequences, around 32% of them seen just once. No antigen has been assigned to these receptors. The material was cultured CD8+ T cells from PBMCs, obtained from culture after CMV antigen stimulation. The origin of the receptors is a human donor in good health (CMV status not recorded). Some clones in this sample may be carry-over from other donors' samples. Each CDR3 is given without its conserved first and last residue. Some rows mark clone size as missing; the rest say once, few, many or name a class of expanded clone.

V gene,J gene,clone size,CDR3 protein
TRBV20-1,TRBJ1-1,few,SAGTGAATTEAF
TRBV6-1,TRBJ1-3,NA,ASRLTGGSGNTIY
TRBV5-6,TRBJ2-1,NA,ASRLAGGRYEQF
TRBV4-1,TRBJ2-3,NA,ASSRSSGGTDTQY
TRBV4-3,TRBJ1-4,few,ASSLGTPANEKLF
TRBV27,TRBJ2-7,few,ASSLSQGQRYEQY
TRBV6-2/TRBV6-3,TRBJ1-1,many,ASSLIHGTEAF
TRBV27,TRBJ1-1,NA,ASSTQQGCEAF
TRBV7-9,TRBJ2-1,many,ASSPPGNSEQF
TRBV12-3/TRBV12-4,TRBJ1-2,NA,ASSSWPGYT
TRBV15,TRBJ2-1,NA,ATSRDGRGNEQF
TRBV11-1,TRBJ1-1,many,ASSLDPGQGPEAF
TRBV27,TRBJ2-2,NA,ASSLSNPASNTGELF
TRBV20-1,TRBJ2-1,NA,SAREGTGLRYNEQF
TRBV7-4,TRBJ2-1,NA,ASSPRPSLLSWEPGGGGDNEQF
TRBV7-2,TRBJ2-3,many,ASSLGVAGGDTQY
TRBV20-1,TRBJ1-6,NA,SARMGAAGSPLH
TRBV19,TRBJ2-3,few,ASTGVSTDTQY